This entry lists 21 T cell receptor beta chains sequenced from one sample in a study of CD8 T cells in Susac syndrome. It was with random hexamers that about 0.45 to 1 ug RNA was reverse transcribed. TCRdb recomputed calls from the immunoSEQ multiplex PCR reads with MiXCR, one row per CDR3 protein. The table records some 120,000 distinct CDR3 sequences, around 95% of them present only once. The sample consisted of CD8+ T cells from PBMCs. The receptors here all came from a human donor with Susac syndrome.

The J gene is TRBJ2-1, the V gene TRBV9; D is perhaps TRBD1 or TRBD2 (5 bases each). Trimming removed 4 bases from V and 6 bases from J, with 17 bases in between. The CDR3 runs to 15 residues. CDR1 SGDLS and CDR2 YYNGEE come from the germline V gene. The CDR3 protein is CASSLPGRGANEQFF. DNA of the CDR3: TGTGCCAGCAGCCTGCCGGGACGGGGAGCCAATGAGCAGTTCTTC.

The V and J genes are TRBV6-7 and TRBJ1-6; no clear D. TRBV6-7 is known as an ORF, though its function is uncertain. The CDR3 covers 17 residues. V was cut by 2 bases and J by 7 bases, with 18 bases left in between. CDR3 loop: CASSYKRMVQTNSPLHF. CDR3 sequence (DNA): TGTGCCAGCAGTTACAAACGGATGGTGCAGACGAATTCACCCCTCCACTTT.

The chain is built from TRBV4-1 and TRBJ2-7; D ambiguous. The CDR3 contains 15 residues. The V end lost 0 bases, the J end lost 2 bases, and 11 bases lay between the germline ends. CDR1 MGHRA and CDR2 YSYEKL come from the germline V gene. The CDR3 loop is CASSQDTGSPYEQYF. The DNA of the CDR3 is TGCGCCAGCAGCCAAGACACGGGCAGCCCCTACGAGCAGTACTTC.

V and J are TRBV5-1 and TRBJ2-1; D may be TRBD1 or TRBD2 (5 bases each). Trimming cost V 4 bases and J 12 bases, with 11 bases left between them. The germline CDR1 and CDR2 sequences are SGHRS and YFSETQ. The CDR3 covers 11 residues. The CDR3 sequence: CASSADGTQFF. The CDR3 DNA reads TGCGCCAGCAGCGCCGACGGGACGCAGTTCTTC.

The CDR3 nucleotides are TGTGCCAGCAGCTTAGCGGGTATCGGGGGCCGAACTGAAGCTTTCTTT. Translation gives CASSLAGIGGRTEAFF. V gene TRBV7-2 combines with J gene TRBJ1-1; D is perhaps TRBD1 (6 bases). V lost 0 bases to trimming and J lost 5 bases, with 16 bases between them. Germline V gene sequence: CDR1 SGHTA, CDR2 FQGNSA. The CDR3 is made up of 16 amino acids.

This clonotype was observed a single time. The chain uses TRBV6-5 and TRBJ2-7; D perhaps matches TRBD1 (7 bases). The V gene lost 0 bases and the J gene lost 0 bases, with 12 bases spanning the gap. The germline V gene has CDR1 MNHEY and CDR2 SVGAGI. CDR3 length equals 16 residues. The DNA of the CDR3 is TGTGCCAGCAGTTACTCGGCAGGGGGGTCCTCCTACGAGCAGTACTTC. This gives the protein CASSYSAGGSSYEQYF.

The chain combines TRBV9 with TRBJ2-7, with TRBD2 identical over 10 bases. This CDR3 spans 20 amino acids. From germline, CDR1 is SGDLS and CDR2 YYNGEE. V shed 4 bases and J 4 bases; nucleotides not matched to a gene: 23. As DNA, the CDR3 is TGTGCCAGCAGCTCCAGGATCGGGACGTATGCTCCGGGACTAGCGTACGAGCAGTACTTC. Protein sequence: CASSSRIGTYAPGLAYEQYF.

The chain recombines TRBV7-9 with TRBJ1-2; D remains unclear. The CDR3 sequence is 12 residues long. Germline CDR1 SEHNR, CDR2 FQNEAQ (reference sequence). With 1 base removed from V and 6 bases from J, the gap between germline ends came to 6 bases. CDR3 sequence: CASSLDWDGYTF. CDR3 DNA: TGTGCCAGCAGCTTAGATTGGGATGGCTACACCTTC.

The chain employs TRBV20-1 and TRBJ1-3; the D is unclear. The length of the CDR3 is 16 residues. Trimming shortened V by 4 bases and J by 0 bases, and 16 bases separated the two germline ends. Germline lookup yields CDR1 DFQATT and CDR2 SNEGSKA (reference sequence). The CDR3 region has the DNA TGCAGTGCTAAGGACGGAGCGTATGACTCTGGAAACACCATATATTTT. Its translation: CSAKDGAYDSGNTIYF.

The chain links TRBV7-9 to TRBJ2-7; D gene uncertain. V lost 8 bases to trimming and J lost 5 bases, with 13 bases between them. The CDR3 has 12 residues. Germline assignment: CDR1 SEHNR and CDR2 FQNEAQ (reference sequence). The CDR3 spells CASGIMENEQYF. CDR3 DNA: TGTGCCAGCGGGATCATGGAGAACGAGCAGTACTTC.

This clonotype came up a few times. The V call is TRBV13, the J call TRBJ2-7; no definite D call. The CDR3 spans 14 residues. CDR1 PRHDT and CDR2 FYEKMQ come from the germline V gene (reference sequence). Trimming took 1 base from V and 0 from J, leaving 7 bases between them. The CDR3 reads CASSLEGSSYEQYF. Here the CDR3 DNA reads TGTGCCAGCAGCTTAGAGGGCAGCTCCTACGAGCAGTACTTC.

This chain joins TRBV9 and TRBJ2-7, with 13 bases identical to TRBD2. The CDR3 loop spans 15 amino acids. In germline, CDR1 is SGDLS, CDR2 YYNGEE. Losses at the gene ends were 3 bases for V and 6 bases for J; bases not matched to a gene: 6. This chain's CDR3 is CASSATSGRTSEQYF. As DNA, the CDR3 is TGTGCCAGCAGCGCGACTAGCGGGAGGACCTCCGAGCAGTACTTC.

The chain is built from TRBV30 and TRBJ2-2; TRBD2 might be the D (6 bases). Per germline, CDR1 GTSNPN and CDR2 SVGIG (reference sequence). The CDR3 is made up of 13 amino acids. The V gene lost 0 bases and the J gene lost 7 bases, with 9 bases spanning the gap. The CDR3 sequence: CAWSVREVGELFF. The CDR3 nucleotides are TGTGCCTGGAGTGTAAGGGAGGTCGGGGAGCTGTTTTTT. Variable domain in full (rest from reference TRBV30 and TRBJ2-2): SQTIHQWPATLVQPVGSPLSLECTVEGTSNPNLYWYRQAAGRGLQLLFYSVGIGQISSEVPQNLSASRPQDRQFILSSKKLLLSDSGFYLCAWSVREVGELFFGEGSRLTVL.

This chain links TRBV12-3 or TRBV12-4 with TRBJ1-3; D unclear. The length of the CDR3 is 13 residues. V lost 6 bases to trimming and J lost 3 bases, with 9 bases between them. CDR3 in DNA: TGTGCCAGCAGCCCGGAGAGTGGAAACACCATATATTTT. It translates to CASSPESGNTIYF.

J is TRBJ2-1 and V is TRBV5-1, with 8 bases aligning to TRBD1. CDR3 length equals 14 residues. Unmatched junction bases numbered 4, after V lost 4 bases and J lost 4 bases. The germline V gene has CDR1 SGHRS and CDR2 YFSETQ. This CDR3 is CASSAGQDYNEQFF. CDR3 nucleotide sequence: TGCGCCAGCAGCGCGGGACAGGATTACAATGAGCAGTTCTTC.

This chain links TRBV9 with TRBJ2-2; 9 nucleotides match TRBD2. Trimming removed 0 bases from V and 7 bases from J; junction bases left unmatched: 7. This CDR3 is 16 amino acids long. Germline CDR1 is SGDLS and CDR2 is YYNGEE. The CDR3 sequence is CASSVDAGGPIGELFF. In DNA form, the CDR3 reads TGTGCCAGCAGCGTAGACGCGGGGGGGCCGATCGGGGAGCTGTTTTTT.

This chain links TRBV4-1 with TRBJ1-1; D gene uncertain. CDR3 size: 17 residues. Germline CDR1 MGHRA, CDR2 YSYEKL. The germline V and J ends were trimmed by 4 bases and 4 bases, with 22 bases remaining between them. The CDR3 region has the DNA TGCGCCAGCAGCCGAGACCGGGCCGCAGCCGGAGGCACTGAAGCTTTCTTT. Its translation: CASSRDRAAAGGTEAFF.

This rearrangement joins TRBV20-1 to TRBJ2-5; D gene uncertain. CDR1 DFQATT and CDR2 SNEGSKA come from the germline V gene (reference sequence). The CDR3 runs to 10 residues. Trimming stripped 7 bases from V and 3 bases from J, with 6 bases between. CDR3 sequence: CSGEKETQYF. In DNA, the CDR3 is TGCAGTGGAGAGAAAGAGACCCAGTACTTC.

DNA for the CDR3: TGCAGCGTTGTCCTTCTTTTCTCGCGGGATCTGGGGACGCAGTATTTT. Translation gives CSVVLLFSRDLGTQYF. The V gene is TRBV29-1, the J gene TRBJ2-3, with TRBD2 as a possible D gene (6 bases). Trimming took 4 bases from V and 9 from J, leaving 26 bases between them. Looked up from germline, CDR1 is SQVTM and CDR2 is ANQGSEA. There are 16 residues in the CDR3.

For the CDR3, the DNA is TGTGCCAGCAGCGAAGGGACAGTAGCCTACAATGAGCAGTTCTTC. Encoded protein: CASSEGTVAYNEQFF. The J gene is TRBJ2-1, the V gene TRBV7-2; 7 bases fit TRBD1. The CDR3 is 15 residues long. V was clipped by 5 bases and J by 2 bases; unmatched bases: 6. Germline V lookup: CDR1 SGHTA, CDR2 FQGNSA.

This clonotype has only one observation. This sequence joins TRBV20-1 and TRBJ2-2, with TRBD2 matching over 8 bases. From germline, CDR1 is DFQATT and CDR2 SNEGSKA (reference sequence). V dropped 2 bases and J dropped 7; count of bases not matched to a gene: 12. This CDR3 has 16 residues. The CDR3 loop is CSARPDEGLDHGELFF. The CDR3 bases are TGCAGTGCTAGACCCGATGAGGGACTAGATCACGGGGAGCTGTTTTTT.